Reported below is one T cell receptor (beta chain). TCRdb recomputed calls from the 5' RACE reads with MiXCR, one row per CDR3 protein. The sample has 60,000 to 65,000 distinct CDR3 sequences; around 30% are singletons. Germline loops: CDR1 SGHAT, CDR2 FQDESV (reference sequence). Trimming took 5 bases from V and 0 from J, leaving 10 bases between them. This CDR3 has 14 amino acids. The sequenced material came from tumor-infiltrating naive CD4+ T cells sorted from the breast tumor. The subset was: naive CD4+ T cells, CD4+CD45RA+CD25-. The TCR originated in a female donor with breast cancer. The chain employs TRBV11-1 and TRBJ1-1, with D perhaps matching TRBD1 (5 bases). This CDR3 is CASSDWGLNTEAFF. The CDR3 DNA reads as TGTGCCAGCAGCGACTGGGGCTTGAACACTGAAGCTTTCTTT.